One and the same sample provided the 21 T cell receptor beta chains below, sequenced in a study of blood T cell repertoires in COVID-19. TCRdb keeps only in-frame clones here, not all; method: immunoSEQ multiplex PCR. The sample holds 50,000 or so clones; about 89% are singletons and the top ten take around a quarter. The sample was peripheral blood. Receptors originate from a human donor in a cohort sampled during active COVID-19.

J is TRBJ1-4 and V is TRBV10-3; 9 nucleotides match TRBD1. CDR3 length equals 17 residues. V was clipped by 3 bases and J by 8 bases; unmatched bases: 13. CDR1 is ENHRY and CDR2 is SYGVKD in the germline V gene. The CDR3 region is CAISEGQGKELGEKLFF. CDR3 DNA sequence: TGTGCCATCAGTGAAGGACAGGGGAAGGAGTTAGGCGAAAAACTGTTTTTT.

About this clone: The same CDR3 is also encoded by other DNA sequences in this sample. This rearrangement joins TRBV6-2 or TRBV6-3 to TRBJ2-7; a possible D gene is TRBD1 (5 bases). This CDR3 comprises 12 residues. The germline V gene has CDR1 MNHEY and CDR2 SVGEGT. V lost 5 bases, J lost 4 bases, and 9 bases lay in between. The CDR3 DNA sequence: TGTGCCAGCAGTCCCCAGGGATACGAGCAGTACGTC. It specifies CASSPQGYEQYV.

The chain carries TRBV5-1 and TRBJ2-1; the D gene is possibly TRBD2 (6 bases). V lost 7 bases and J 1 base, leaving 15 bases between the germline ends. The length of the CDR3 is 15 residues. Germline V gene lookup returns CDR1 SGHRS and CDR2 YFSETQ. As DNA, the CDR3 is TGCGCCAGCTGCTCGGAGGGCCAATCCTACAATGAGCAGTTCTTC. Its protein product is CASCSEGQSYNEQFF.

The gene calls are TRBV6-5 and TRBJ1-2; D gene ambiguous. Trimming took 6 bases from V and 7 from J, leaving 9 bases between them. Per the germline V gene, CDR1 is MNHEY and CDR2 is SVGAGI. The CDR3 consists of 11 residues. The CDR3 DNA follows: TGTGCCAGCAGGCAGGAAGGTGGCTACACCTTC. Protein sequence: CASRQEGGYTF.

The table lists this clone with a few counts. The chain employs TRBV28 and TRBJ1-5; TRBD1 agrees at 7 bases. This CDR3 contains 16 residues. The J segment lost 7 bases and the V segment lost 5 bases, leaving 14 bases of the junction unmatched. Germline V gene lookup returns CDR1 MDHEN and CDR2 SYDVKM. As DNA, the CDR3 is TGTGCCAGCAGTCGACAGGGTGCGGGTTTCAAGCAGCCCCAGCATTTT. Its protein product is CASSRQGAGFKQPQHF.

This chain joins TRBV3-1 (or the pseudogene TRBV3-2) and TRBJ1-2; 12 bases are shared with TRBD1. The CDR3 is 19 residues long. Germline loops: CDR1 LGHDT, CDR2 YNNKEL (reference sequence). The V gene end was trimmed by 3 bases and the J gene end by 4 bases; junction bases not matched to a gene: 15. CDR3 amino acids: CASSQESGTGGVWPYGYTF. CDR3 DNA: TGTGCCAGCAGCCAGGAATCCGGGACAGGGGGCGTGTGGCCCTATGGCTACACCTTC.

The rearrangement uses TRBV7-2 and TRBJ2-4; perhaps TRBD1 as D (6 bases). Germline V gene lookup returns CDR1 SGHTA and CDR2 FQGNSA. There are 13 residues in the CDR3. The V end was cut by 4 bases, the J end by 8 bases, with 12 bases between. The CDR3 sequence is CASSSGARDIQYF. CDR3 DNA sequence: TGTGCCAGCAGCTCAGGGGCTAGAGACATTCAGTACTTC.

The chain has TRBV11-2 and TRBJ2-5; a weak D match, TRBD2 (5 bases). Germline values: CDR1 SGHAT, CDR2 FQNNGV. The length of the CDR3 is 12 residues. Trimming pared 8 bases from V and 4 bases from J, leaving 11 bases between. The DNA for the CDR3 is TGTGCCAGCGGGAGAGTCCTAGAGACCCAGTACTTC. Translation: CASGRVLETQYF.

This clone was seen just once. The J gene is TRBJ2-1, the V gene TRBV7-9; TRBD2 agrees at 7 bases. Germline CDR1 SEHNR, CDR2 FQNEAQ (reference sequence). The ends lost 4 bases at V and 5 bases at J; junction bases unmatched: 11. The CDR3 spans 16 residues. The CDR3 reads CASSSLGWEGHNEQFF. CDR3 DNA: TGTGCCAGCAGCTCCCTCGGGTGGGAGGGCCACAATGAGCAGTTCTTC. The whole variable domain, filled in from reference TRBV7-9 and TRBJ2-1, reads DTGVSQNPRHKITKRGQNVTFRCDPISEHNRLYWYRQTLGQGPEFLTYFQNEAQLEKSRLLSDRFSAERPKGSFSTLEIQRTEQGDSAMYLCASSSLGWEGHNEQFFGPGTRLTVL.

The rearrangement links TRBV7-2 to TRBJ2-2; D might be TRBD1 (5 bases). The CDR3 runs to 16 residues. The germline gives CDR1 SGHTA, CDR2 FQGNSA. V dropped 5 bases and J dropped 7 bases, with 20 bases sitting between them. The CDR3: CASSMGPGMSNGELFF. The CDR3 DNA is TGTGCCAGCAGCATGGGGCCAGGGATGAGTAACGGGGAGCTGTTTTTT. The full variable domain, completed using reference TRBV7-2 and TRBJ2-2, is GAGVSQSPSNKVTEKGKDVELRCDPISGHTALYWYRQSLGQGLEFLIYFQGNSAPDKSGLPSDRFSAERTGGSVSTLTIQRTQQEDSAVYLCASSMGPGMSNGELFFGEGSRLTVL.

This chain connects TRBV7-9 to TRBJ2-1, with a weak D call TRBD2 (6 bases). Germline V gives CDR1 SEHNR, CDR2 FQNEAQ (reference sequence). The CDR3 totals 15 residues. V lost 0 bases and J lost 6, with 12 bases in between. CDR3 sequence (DNA): TGTGCCAGCAGCTTAGCCCGTACTAGCACCAATGAGCAGTTCTTC. It yields the protein CASSLARTSTNEQFF.

This clone was seen a few times. V is TRBV11-1 and J is TRBJ2-7, with 11 bases aligning to TRBD2. V gave up 2 bases and J gave up 6 bases; unmatched junction bases: 9. Per the germline V gene, CDR1 is SGHAT and CDR2 is FQDESV (reference sequence). The CDR3 runs to 16 residues. The CDR3 bases are TGTGCCAGCAGCTTAAAAACTAGCGGGAGTAGGGGCGAGCAGTACGTC. This translates into CASSLKTSGSRGEQYV.

The chain combines TRBV5-6 with TRBJ2-6, with 11 bases aligning to TRBD2. The trim removed 4 bases at V and 0 bases at J, leaving 9 bases unmatched. The CDR3 loop spans 19 amino acids. Germline loops: CDR1 SGHDT, CDR2 YYEEEE. The CDR3 nucleotides are TGTGCCAGCAGCGGCGGGACTAGCGGTTCCCCCTCTGGGGCCAACGTCCTGACTTTC. Protein sequence: CASSGGTSGSPSGANVLTF.

J is TRBJ2-6 and V is TRBV29-1; D perhaps matches TRBD1 (5 bases). V shed 4 bases and J shed 0 bases, with 16 bases lying between them. The CDR3 length is 17 residues. Germline CDR1 reads SQVTM; CDR2 reads ANQGSEA. In DNA, the CDR3 is TGCAGCGTTGGTAAGGGGCCTCTCAGCTCTGGGGCCAACGTCCTGACTTTC. Encoded protein: CSVGKGPLSSGANVLTF.

The V call is TRBV13, the J call TRBJ1-1; 9 nucleotides align to TRBD1. The CDR3 totals 14 residues. After removal of 1 base from V and 4 bases from J, the junction contained 1 base not matched to a gene. Per germline, CDR1 PRHDT and CDR2 FYEKMQ (reference sequence). CDR3 in amino acids: CASSLDRGRTEAFF. In DNA form, the CDR3 reads TGTGCCAGCAGCTTAGACAGGGGGCGCACTGAAGCTTTCTTT. The full variable domain, rest sourced from reference TRBV13 and TRBJ1-1, is AAGVIQSPRHLIKEKRETATLKCYPIPRHDTVYWYQQGPGQDPQFLISFYEKMQSDKGSIPDRFSAQQFSDYHSELNMSSLELGDSALYFCASSLDRGRTEAFFGQGTRLTVV.

This chain connects TRBV9 to TRBJ1-6; the match to TRBD1 covers 9 bases. The germline V gene encodes CDR1 SGDLS and CDR2 YYNGEE. With V trimmed by 3 bases and J by 5 bases, 3 bases remained unmatched. The length of the CDR3 is 15 residues. In DNA form, the CDR3 reads TGTGCCAGCAGCGGAGGGACAGGGAATAATTCACCCCTCCACTTT. This codes for CASSGGTGNNSPLHF.

V is TRBV4-2 and J is TRBJ2-3; D not certain. Germline V gene data show CDR1 as LGHNA and CDR2 as YNFKEQ. CDR3 length: 13 amino acids. V shed 3 bases and J shed 4 bases, with 8 bases lying between them. The chain's CDR3 is CASSQARSDTQYF. CDR3 nucleotides: TGTGCCAGCAGCCAGGCTAGATCAGATACGCAGTATTTT.

The chain links TRBV7-2 to TRBJ2-6; D ambiguous. Per the germline V gene, CDR1 is SGHTA and CDR2 is FQGNSA. The CDR3 consists of 15 residues. V lost 7 bases and J 0 bases, leaving 10 bases between the germline ends. The DNA of the CDR3 is TGTGCCAGCATCTCTATCAACTCTGGGGCCAACGTCCTGACTTTC. This gives the protein CASISINSGANVLTF. The whole variable domain, remainder taken from reference TRBV7-2 and TRBJ2-6, is GAGVSQSPSNKVTEKGKDVELRCDPISGHTALYWYRQSLGQGLEFLIYFQGNSAPDKSGLPSDRFSAERTGGSVSTLTIQRTQQEDSAVYLCASISINSGANVLTFGAGSRLTVL.

The chain links TRBV2 to TRBJ1-2, with a weak D call TRBD1 (5 bases). The CDR3 covers 13 residues. In germline, CDR1 is SNHLY, CDR2 FYNNEI. V dropped 6 bases and J dropped 8 bases, with 16 bases sitting between them. The CDR3: CASRGGGSSGYTF. The DNA of the CDR3 is TGTGCCAGCAGGGGTGGGGGGTCGTCCGGCTACACCTTC. The whole variable domain, remainder taken from reference TRBV2 and TRBJ1-2, is EPEVTQTPSHQVTQMGQEVILRCVPISNHLYFYWYRQILGQKVEFLVSFYNNEISEKSEIFDDQFSVERPDGSNFTLKIRSTKLEDSAMYFCASRGGGSSGYTFGSGTRLTVV.

The chain joins TRBV25-1 to TRBJ2-2; TRBD1 aligns across 7 bases. V lost 5 bases, J lost 3 bases, and 6 bases stayed unmatched. This CDR3 region has 15 residues. Germline values: CDR1 MGHDK, CDR2 SYGVNS. The CDR3 coding sequence is TGTGCCAGCAGTTCGTGGGACAGATACACCGGGGAGCTGTTTTTT. As protein: CASSSWDRYTGELFF.

The chain joins TRBV6-6 to TRBJ1-2; TRBD1 is a possible D gene (6 bases). Trimming cost V 5 bases and J 7 bases, with 23 bases left between them. CDR1 is MNHNY and CDR2 is SVGAGI in the germline V gene (reference sequence). The CDR3 sequence is 16 residues long. The CDR3 spells CASSPFQGTARGGYTF. The CDR3 DNA is TGTGCCAGCAGTCCATTCCAAGGGACGGCCAGGGGTGGCTACACCTTC.